The entry below gives a single T cell receptor (beta chain) sequence along with its context. The CDR3 contains 13 residues. Germline V lookup: CDR1 MDHEN, CDR2 SYDVKM. With 7 bases removed from V and 2 bases from J, the gap between germline ends came to 11 bases. Clones were read by immunoSEQ multiplex PCR, and TCRdb kept only the in-frame ones, dropping some. Among some 150,000 clones listed, around 90% were seen once. This entry is derived from a study of T cell responses to AZD1222 COVID-19 vaccine. Pooled in the analysis were second doses at about 4 or about 12 weeks. The material sequenced was peripheral blood, taken 28 days after the second AZD1222 dose. V usage is TRBV28 and J usage is TRBJ1-2, with D unresolved. The sequence came from an adult who received the AZD1222 COVID-19 vaccine. The CDR3 region has the DNA TGTGCCAGCAATCAACACGAAAACTATGGCTACACCTTC. Translated, it gives CASNQHENYGYTF.